This is a list of T cell receptor beta chains from one sample in a study of blood T cell repertoires in COVID-19. Repertoires were generated with immunoSEQ multiplex PCR, while TCRdb's copy carries only in-frame clones and drops some. The table has about 310,000 clones, roughly 86% seen once. The source material was peripheral blood. These receptors originate from a woman aged 45-59 years who had recovered from COVID-19. Both conserved end residues are part of each CDR3. The D gene is left open where the match is weak. Part of the rows lack a size; the others show once, few, many or a class for expanded clones.

d_gene | abundance | j_gene | v_gene | CDR3nt | CDR3aa
TRBD1 | . | TRBJ2-7 | TRBV6-2/TRBV6-3 | TGTGCCAGCAGTGACAGGGGTGAGCAGTACTTC | CASSDRGEQYF
TRBD1 | . | TRBJ1-4 | TRBV28 | TGTGCCAGCAGTCTCCGGACAGGGGGCGCAACTAATGAAAAACTGTTTTTT | CASSLRTGGATNEKLFF
TRBD1 | many | TRBJ2-6 | TRBV6-2/TRBV6-3 | TGTGCCAGCAGTCCGGGACAGGGGTTGTCTGGGGCCAACGTCCTGACTTTC | CASSPGQGLSGANVLTF
. | . | TRBJ1-2 | TRBV2 | TGTGCCAGCACCGGACAGTTTAACTATGGCTACACCTTC | CASTGQFNYGYTF
. | once | TRBJ2-2 | TRBV7-9 | TGTGCCACCCCGACTGAGGAGAACACCGGGGAGCTGTTTTTT | CATPTEENTGELFF
. | . | TRBJ2-3 | TRBV6-6 | TGTGCCAGCAGGGGGGGTGCCACAGATACGCAGTATTTT | CASRGGATDTQYF
. | . | TRBJ2-7 | TRBV28 | TGTGCCAGCAGTTTAGCTCAGGCGGGTCACGAGCAGTACTTC | CASSLAQAGHEQYF
TRBD2 | . | TRBJ2-1 | TRBV15 | TGTGCCACCAGCAGAGATCGGGTAGCGGGGGCCAATGAGCAGTTCTTC | CATSRDRVAGANEQFF
. | many | TRBJ2-1 | TRBV14 | TGTGCCAGCAGCCAAGATGGGAAGACAGGTTGGGTGAATGAGCAGTTCTTC | CASSQDGKTGWVNEQFF
. | . | TRBJ1-2 | TRBV5-4 | TGTGCCAGCAGCTTAACAGGGATCTATGGCTACACCTTC | CASSLTGIYGYTF
. | once | TRBJ1-3 | TRBV29-1 | TGCAGCGTTGGGGCCACCTCTGGAAACACCATATATTTT | CSVGATSGNTIYF
TRBD1 | . | TRBJ2-6 | TRBV18 | TGTGCCAGCTCACTACGGACAGGAGCAAGGGGGGCCAACGTCCTGACTTTC | CASSLRTGARGANVLTF
TRBD2 | . | TRBJ2-3 | TRBV30 | TGTGCCTGGATCCGGACTAGCGGAGTCACAGATACGCAGTATTTT | CAWIRTSGVTDTQYF
TRBD2 | . | TRBJ2-7 | TRBV7-2 | TGTGCCAGCAGCTTAGGCCTAGCGGGGAGAGATGACTACGAGCAGTACTTC | CASSLGLAGRDDYEQYF
. | . | TRBJ2-7 | TRBV7-2 | TGTGCCAGCAGCTTCATCACCTTAGCCTACGAGCAGTACTTC | CASSFITLAYEQYF
TRBD2 | . | TRBJ2-5 | TRBV7-2 | TGTGCCAGCAGCCCGACTAGCGGGGGAAACCAAGAGACCCAGTACTTC | CASSPTSGGNQETQYF
. | . | TRBJ1-2 | TRBV28 | TGTGCCAGCAGACAAGGTTCGGTCAGGGTTGACTATGGCTACACCTTC | CASRQGSVRVDYGYTF
. | . | TRBJ2-7 | TRBV28 | TGTGCCAGCAGTTACCTTCGCGGGACGGTCTCCTACGAGCAGTACTTC | CASSYLRGTVSYEQYF
. | once | TRBJ1-1 | TRBV28 | TGTGCCAGCCCTTCCGGGGGTTCAAACACTGAAGCTTTCTTT | CASPSGGSNTEAFF
TRBD1 | . | TRBJ2-2 | TRBV18 | TGTGCCAGCTCACAGGGGACAGGGAACACCGGGGAGCTGTTTTTT | CASSQGTGNTGELFF
. | few | TRBJ1-4 | TRBV5-6 | TGTGCCAGCAGCTTGCTCTCAACTAATGAAAAACTGTTTTTT | CASSLLSTNEKLFF
. | . | TRBJ1-3 | TRBV5-1 | TGCGCCAGCAGCTTGGCCGGGGGGGCCTCTGGAAACACCATATATTTT | CASSLAGGASGNTIYF
TRBD1 | . | TRBJ2-3 | TRBV28 | TGTGCCAGCAGTACGAGGACAGGGGGGACAGATACGCAGTATTTT | CASSTRTGGTDTQYF
. | . | TRBJ2-2 | TRBV4-3 | TGCGCCAGCAGCCAAGGAGGAGGGCTTGTACTGAACACCGGGGAGCTGTTTTTT | CASSQGGGLVLNTGELFF
. | . | TRBJ2-3 | TRBV3-1/TRBV3-2 | TGTGCCAGCAGCTCCTACACAGATACGCAGTATTTT | CASSSYTDTQYF
TRBD1 | . | TRBJ1-2 | TRBV5-4 | TGTGCCAGCAGCCAGGGACAGGGAGAGACGGGCTACACCTTC | CASSQGQGETGYTF
. | . | TRBJ2-1 | TRBV7-3 | TGTGCCAGCAGCTTAGACTTTAACAATGAGCAGTTCTTC | CASSLDFNNEQFF
. | once | TRBJ1-4 | TRBV5-1 | TGCGCCAGCAGCTTGGGGGGACTTAATGAAAAACTGTTTTTT | CASSLGGLNEKLFF
TRBD2 | . | TRBJ2-1 | TRBV6-2/TRBV6-3 | TGTGCCAGCAGTTATATCATGCTAGCGGGTATCCACAATGAGCAGTTCTTC | CASSYIMLAGIHNEQFF
. | . | TRBJ1-1 | TRBV5-1 | TGCGCCAGCAGCTTGACGGGGAACACTGAAGCTTTCTTT | CASSLTGNTEAFF
. | once | TRBJ1-6 | TRBV11-2 | TGTGCCAGCAGCTTAAACCTCGGTGGTTCACCCCTCCACTTT | CASSLNLGGSPLHF
. | . | TRBJ1-1 | TRBV28 | TGTGCCAGCAGTTTATACCGAGGTGCGAACACTGAAGCTTTCTTT | CASSLYRGANTEAFF